Here is one T cell receptor (beta chain) with its context. No antigen is known for it. This table comes from immunoSEQ multiplex PCR, and its TCRdb copy is limited to in-frame clones, with some not included. The sample includes 150,000 or so clones, 89% of them seen just once. CDR3 length equals 16 residues. Trimming took 4 bases from V and 3 from J; bases not matched to a gene: 10. The germline V gene encodes CDR1 SGHDT and CDR2 YYEEEE. This entry belongs to a study of cytomegalovirus exposure and HLA in healthy donors. Notes on the study in general: There were some public TCRs occurring in many donors, but most TCR sequences were rare.

The validation cohort, a group of some 120 subjects, included the donors and was separate from the roughly 620-subject first cohort. V and J are TRBV5-6 and TRBJ2-3; 8 positions match TRBD1. Material for sequencing was PBMCs. The TCR originated in a woman aged 18-35 years in good health and CMV-seropositive. DNA of the CDR3: TGTGCCAGCAGCCCAGGACAGGGCAAGGGAACAGATACGCAGTATTTT. It specifies CASSPGQGKGTDTQYF.